These T cell receptor beta chains were read from a single sample in a study of OX40 agonist ivuxolimab in advanced cancers. Clones were sequenced by immunoSEQ multiplex PCR, and TCRdb holds only the in-frame ones, with some missing. This sample carries approximately 99,000 clones, roughly nine tenths of them seen once, and the ten largest clones take around 5.5%. Sequencing used CD4+ or CD8+ T cells sorted from blood, obtained in a trial of the OX40 agonist ivuxolimab. These receptors were obtained from an adult with an advanced solid tumor such as melanoma, head and neck, liver or kidney cancer. The CDR3 runs from the conserved cysteine through the conserved F or W. A D gene is named only where the DNA matches it firmly. Size is omitted from some rows. Given values are once, few, many or a class for expanded clones.

D,size,J,V,CDR3,DNA
-,-,TRBJ1-2,TRBV9,CASSVAAGNYGYTF,TGTGCCAGCAGCGTAGCAGCCGGGAACTATGGCTACACCTTC
TRBD1,-,TRBJ2-1,TRBV5-5,CASSLTGWGQFF,TGTGCCAGCAGCCTGACAGGGTGGGGGCAGTTCTTC
TRBD1,once,TRBJ1-6,TRBV6-1,CASSEAVGQGHSPLHF,TGTGCCAGCAGTGAAGCGGTGGGACAGGGTCATTCACCCCTCCACTTT
-,-,TRBJ2-3,TRBV11-2,CASSPSPTVADTQYF,TGTGCCAGCAGCCCTTCGCCCACGGTAGCAGATACGCAGTATTTT
-,-,TRBJ1-4,TRBV19,CASSIGVVATNEKLFF,TGTGCCAGTAGTATAGGGGTCGTTGCAACTAATGAAAAACTGTTTTTT
-,-,TRBJ1-1,TRBV9,CASSVAKGTEAFF,TGTGCCAGCAGCGTAGCCAAAGGAACTGAAGCTTTCTTT
-,-,TRBJ1-5,TRBV19,CASSMGPGQPQHF,TGTGCCAGTAGTATGGGGCCCGGTCAGCCCCAGCATTTT
-,-,TRBJ2-7,TRBV30,CAWSAPAGRFRDEQYF,TGTGCCTGGAGTGCCCCTGCGGGACGCTTCAGGGACGAGCAGTACTTC
-,-,TRBJ2-7,TRBV6-6,CASSSQGNEQYF,TGTGCCAGCAGTTCCCAGGGGAACGAGCAGTACTTC
TRBD2,-,TRBJ2-7,TRBV19,CASSDSGRQYEQYF,TGTGCCAGTAGTGATAGCGGGAGGCAGTACGAGCAGTACTTC
TRBD1,-,TRBJ1-1,TRBV7-8,CASSLGTGTGLGNTEAFF,TGTGCCAGCAGCTTAGGAACCGGGACAGGGTTGGGGAACACTGAAGCTTTCTTT
TRBD1,-,TRBJ1-2,TRBV5-4,CASSLQGARVSYTF,TGTGCCAGCTCCCTTCAGGGGGCGCGGGTCAGCTACACCTTC
-,-,TRBJ1-3,TRBV6-1,CASSEGADGNTIYF,TGTGCCAGCAGTGAAGGCGCTGATGGAAACACCATATATTTT
-,-,TRBJ1-1,TRBV2,CASSEGVSMNTEAFF,TGTGCCAGCAGTGAAGGGGTAAGCATGAACACTGAAGCTTTCTTT
TRBD1,few,TRBJ1-5,TRBV15,CATSSSHFRTGDQPQHF,TGTGCCACCAGCAGTTCTCACTTCAGGACAGGAGATCAGCCCCAGCATTTT
TRBD1,-,TRBJ2-5,TRBV29-1,CSVPGTGRGETQYF,TGCAGCGTTCCCGGGACAGGGAGGGGAGAGACCCAGTACTTC
-,-,TRBJ1-1,TRBV10-1,CASSRQWNTEAFF,TGCGCCAGCAGTAGACAGTGGAACACTGAAGCTTTCTTT
TRBD1,-,TRBJ2-1,TRBV5-1,CASSLEGQGENEQFF,TGCGCCAGCAGCTTGGAGGGACAGGGGGAGAATGAGCAGTTCTTC
TRBD1,-,TRBJ2-3,TRBV19,CASSILAGGPDTQYF,TGTGCCAGTAGTATACTGGCAGGGGGCCCAGATACGCAGTATTTT
-,-,TRBJ1-2,TRBV19,CASSVRPEGGLEGYTF,TGTGCCAGTAGTGTCCGCCCTGAGGGGGGCCTGGAAGGCTACACCTTC
TRBD1,-,TRBJ2-1,TRBV6-4,CASSARTGDAEQFF,TGTGCCAGCAGTGCCAGGACAGGGGACGCTGAGCAGTTCTTC
TRBD1,-,TRBJ1-1,TRBV18,CASSPLPGTGNTEAFF,TGTGCCAGCTCACCACTACCCGGGACAGGGAACACTGAAGCTTTCTTT
-,-,TRBJ2-7,TRBV19,CASSRLGTHEQYF,TGTGCCAGTAGCCGCTTGGGGACCCACGAGCAGTACTTC
-,-,TRBJ2-1,TRBV7-3,CASSLTGTSYNEQFF,TGTGCCAGCAGTTTGACCGGGACATCTTACAATGAGCAGTTCTTC
TRBD2,-,TRBJ2-7,TRBV4-2,CASSQETSALGEQYF,TGTGCCAGCAGCCAAGAGACTAGCGCCTTGGGCGAGCAGTACTTC
TRBD2,-,TRBJ2-3,TRBV9,CASSGGSAGVPYTQYF,TGTGCCAGCAGCGGGGGATCGGCGGGAGTACCATATACGCAGTATTTT
-,-,TRBJ1-2,TRBV7-2,CASSSSTGLYGYTF,TGTGCCAGCAGCTCCTCGACAGGACTCTATGGCTACACCTTC
-,-,TRBJ1-2,TRBV30,CAWSVHLIAYRAGYTF,TGTGCCTGGAGTGTACATCTTATTGCGTATAGAGCCGGCTACACCTTC
-,-,TRBJ2-3,TRBV30,CAWSLYRSTDTQYF,TGTGCCTGGAGTCTCTACCGGAGCACAGATACGCAGTATTTT
TRBD2,-,TRBJ2-1,TRBV7-2,CASSLRLAGGQGEQFF,TGTGCCAGCAGCTTACGACTAGCGGGAGGGCAGGGCGAGCAGTTCTTC
TRBD1,-,TRBJ2-7,TRBV6-5,CASSLGQTYEQYF,TGTGCCAGCAGCTTGGGACAGACCTACGAGCAGTACTTC
-,-,TRBJ2-1,TRBV19,CASSIDGKDYNEQFF,TGTGCCAGTAGTATAGACGGTAAAGATTACAATGAGCAGTTCTTC
-,-,TRBJ1-1,TRBV30,CAYIRFMNTEAFF,TGTGCCTACATCCGATTCATGAACACTGAAGCTTTCTTT
TRBD1,-,TRBJ1-6,TRBV11-3,CASSFGTGDSPLHF,TGTGCCAGCAGCTTCGGGACAGGGGATTCACCCCTCCACTTT
-,-,TRBJ2-7,TRBV2,CASRGGPSYEQYF,TGTGCCAGCAGAGGAGGGCCCTCCTACGAGCAGTACTTC
-,-,TRBJ1-3,TRBV5-6,CASSFFSGSGNTIYF,TGTGCCAGCAGCTTCTTCTCCGGCTCTGGAAACACCATATATTTT
-,-,TRBJ2-1,TRBV7-9,CASSSGLRYNEQFF,TGTGCCAGCAGTTCGGGACTGCGTTACAATGAGCAGTTCTTC
-,-,TRBJ1-1,TRBV6-6,CASSYSTRGNTEAFF,TGTGCCAGCAGTTACTCGACTCGGGGGAACACTGAAGCTTTCTTT
-,-,TRBJ2-7,TRBV6-1,CASSEWGGGRRGYEQYF,TGTGCCAGCAGTGAATGGGGTGGAGGCAGGAGGGGGTACGAGCAGTACTTC
-,-,TRBJ2-7,TRBV4-3,CASSQDWQGIYEQYF,TGCGCCAGCAGCCAAGATTGGCAGGGAATCTACGAGCAGTACTTC
-,-,TRBJ2-1,TRBV5-6,CASSFAPGPLNEQFF,TGTGCCAGCAGCTTTGCTCCGGGACCACTCAATGAGCAGTTCTTC
-,-,TRBJ2-2,TRBV2,CASSEWRANTGELFF,TGTGCCAGCAGTGAATGGCGGGCGAACACCGGGGAGCTGTTTTTT
-,-,TRBJ1-4,TRBV25-1,CASSEYYTEKLFF,TGTGCCAGCAGTGAGTACTACACTGAAAAACTGTTTTTT
-,-,TRBJ1-3,TRBV6-1,CASSDFTRTFSRSGNTIYF,TGTGCCAGCAGTGATTTTACCCGGACTTTCAGTCGCTCTGGAAACACCATATATTTT
-,-,TRBJ2-3,TRBV7-2,CASSSDSGTDTQYF,TGTGCCAGCAGCTCCGACAGTGGGACAGATACGCAGTATTTT
-,-,TRBJ1-2,TRBV28,CASSPGGAYGYTF,TGTGCCAGCAGCCCAGGCGGAGCCTATGGCTACACCTTC
TRBD1,-,TRBJ2-5,TRBV4-2,CASSQERTGTGGIWETQYF,TGTGCCAGCAGCCAAGAAAGGACAGGGACAGGAGGTATTTGGGAGACCCAGTACTTC
TRBD2,-,TRBJ2-7,TRBV9,CASSVLAGGPTYEQYF,TGTGCCAGCAGCGTACTAGCGGGGGGCCCAACCTACGAGCAGTACTTC
-,-,TRBJ2-7,TRBV6-6,CASSWGGSGSYEQYF,TGTGCCAGCAGTTGGGGTGGGAGTGGTTCCTACGAGCAGTACTTC
-,-,TRBJ1-2,TRBV5-5,CASSYRSYGYTF,TGTGCCAGCAGCTACAGATCCTATGGCTACACCTTC
TRBD1,-,TRBJ2-2,TRBV19,CATLRDRGMNTGELFF,TGTGCCACCCTAAGGGACAGGGGAATGAACACCGGGGAGCTGTTTTTT
TRBD2,-,TRBJ2-2,TRBV18,CASSPTSAPNTGELFF,TGTGCCAGCTCACCTACTAGCGCCCCGAACACCGGGGAGCTGTTTTTT